This is a list of T cell receptor beta chains from one sample in a study of blood T cell repertoires in COVID-19. Sequencing was performed with immunoSEQ multiplex PCR; in TCRdb, only in-frame clones are kept and a portion is missing. The sample records 390,000 or so clones, over 80% being singletons. The sequenced sample was PBMCs or T cells enriched from blood (not recorded which). The receptors stem from a woman aged 45-59 years who had recovered from COVID-19. Both conserved end residues are part of each CDR3. Each record gives: D gene, J gene, V gene, clone size, CDR3 DNA, CDR3 protein. D genes are given only for firm matches. Clone size, where shown, is once, few, many, or a class for clones that have expanded.

>TRBD2|TRBJ2-3|TRBV4-3|-
TGCGCCAGCAGCCAAGTAGCGGGAGATACGCAGTATTTT
CASSQVAGDTQYF
>-|TRBJ1-4|TRBV6-5|few
TGTGCCAGCAGCCGCGGCAGCCCCAATGAAAAACTGTTTTTT
CASSRGSPNEKLFF
>-|TRBJ1-3|TRBV6-5|few
TGTGCCAGCACTACCAGGGTTTCTGGAAACACCATATATTTT
CASTTRVSGNTIYF
>TRBD2|TRBJ2-7|TRBV5-1|-
TGCGCCAGCAGCTTGAGCGGGGGGGTTTCCTACGAGCAGTACTTC
CASSLSGGVSYEQYF
>TRBD1|TRBJ2-5|TRBV6-2/TRBV6-3|-
TGTGCCAGCAGTCACCAATCGACAGGGATGGCAGAGACCCAGTACTTC
CASSHQSTGMAETQYF
>-|TRBJ1-2|TRBV19|-
TGTGCCAGTAACCGCGGTCTTGGTGGCTACACCTTC
CASNRGLGGYTF
>-|TRBJ2-4|TRBV18|-
TGTGCCAGCTCACTGACTTTGCTAGCCAAAAACATTCAGTACTTC
CASSLTLLAKNIQYF
>-|TRBJ1-1|TRBV6-2/TRBV6-3|once
TGTGCCAGCAGTTTAGGGGTGACGAACACTGAAGCTTTCTTT
CASSLGVTNTEAFF
>-|TRBJ1-1|TRBV5-6|-
TGTGCCAGCAGCTTGTCAGGGCGGACTGAAGCTTTCTTT
CASSLSGRTEAFF
>TRBD1|TRBJ2-1|TRBV5-4|-
TGTGCCAGCAGCTTGGAAGCAGGGGGATACAATGAGCAGTTCTTC
CASSLEAGGYNEQFF
>-|TRBJ1-1|TRBV2|-
TGTGCCAGCAGTGTAGGGGGACTGAACACTGAAGCTTTCTTT
CASSVGGLNTEAFF
>-|TRBJ1-6|TRBV7-2|-
TGTGCCAGCAGCTTAGCTCAGGGCTATAATTCACCCCTCCACTTT
CASSLAQGYNSPLHF
>-|TRBJ1-1|TRBV29-1|-
TGCAGCGTGACGCAGGGGCGGACTGAAGCTTTCTTT
CSVTQGRTEAFF
>-|TRBJ1-3|TRBV2|-
TGTGCCAGCAGTGGGGGGGACGGCTGGGGAAACACCATATATTTT
CASSGGDGWGNTIYF
>-|TRBJ2-1|TRBV2|-
TGTGCCAGCAGTGCCCCTAAGGTTAGCGGCCCTTACAATGAGCAGTTCTTC
CASSAPKVSGPYNEQFF
>TRBD1|TRBJ1-2|TRBV7-9|-
TGTGCCAGCAGCCCCGACAGGGGAGGCTACACCTTC
CASSPDRGGYTF
>-|TRBJ2-1|TRBV5-1|-
TGCGCCAGCAGCTTGGCCCTAGCACCCAATGAGCAGTTCTTC
CASSLALAPNEQFF
>TRBD1|TRBJ2-7|TRBV27|-
TGTGCCAGCACCCAACTTTTCGGGACAGGGTCTGAAGAGCAGTACTTC
CASTQLFGTGSEEQYF
>TRBD1|TRBJ1-2|TRBV5-1|-
TGCGCCAGCAGCGAGGGACAGGGTCGTTCCTATGGCTACACCTTC
CASSEGQGRSYGYTF
>-|TRBJ1-6|TRBV5-6|-
TGTGCCAGCAGCCACCTACAGAATTCACCCCTCCACTTT
CASSHLQNSPLHF
>-|TRBJ1-3|TRBV18|-
TGTGCCAGCTCACCAACGATGGGGAGGACCTCTGGAAACACCATATATTTT
CASSPTMGRTSGNTIYF
>-|TRBJ1-2|TRBV2|-
TGTGCCAGCAGTGGGACAGCGAACTATGGCTACACCTTC
CASSGTANYGYTF
>-|TRBJ1-3|TRBV5-8|-
TGTGCCAGCAGCTTGGGACAGAACTCTGGAAACACCATATATTTT
CASSLGQNSGNTIYF
>-|TRBJ2-1|TRBV25-1|-
TGTGCCAGCAGTGAAGGGGGGTTGTTTGAGCAGTTCTTC
CASSEGGLFEQFF
>-|TRBJ2-5|TRBV9|-
TGTGCCAGCAGCCCGGACTTTCCCCTGGATGAGACCCAGTACTTC
CASSPDFPLDETQYF
>-|TRBJ1-1|TRBV27|few
TGTGCCAGCAGTTTATCCGGTCCCCGTGAAGCTTTCTTT
CASSLSGPREAFF
>-|TRBJ1-5|TRBV28|-
TGTGCCAGCAGTTCCTCCCCCGACAGGCCCCGCGGGCAGCCCCAGCATTTT
CASSSSPDRPRGQPQHF
>TRBD1|TRBJ2-7|TRBV4-1|-
TGCGCCAGCAGCCAGCGGGACAGGGTAGGCGAGCAGTACTTC
CASSQRDRVGEQYF
>TRBD1|TRBJ2-7|TRBV25-1|-
TGTGCCAGCAGTGAGCAGGGGGCCTCCTACGAGCAGTACTTC
CASSEQGASYEQYF
>-|TRBJ1-2|TRBV30|-
TGTGCCTGGGCCCCGGGAGTGACTATGAATGGCTACACCTTC
CAWAPGVTMNGYTF
>-|TRBJ2-1|TRBV5-1|-
TGCGCCAGCAGCTTGGTACCTTTGAGCTCCTACAATGAGCAGTTCTTC
CASSLVPLSSYNEQFF
>-|TRBJ1-4|TRBV20-1|once
TGCAGTGCAAGTCCGGGACACGTGAATGAAAAACTGTTTTTT
CSASPGHVNEKLFF
>-|TRBJ2-3|TRBV6-5|-
TGTGCCAGCAGATTAGGGGGGGCGGATACGCAGTATTTT
CASRLGGADTQYF
>-|TRBJ2-7|TRBV7-9|-
TGTGCCAGTAGACCACTACCCTACGAGCAGTACTTC
CASRPLPYEQYF
>-|TRBJ1-1|TRBV5-8|-
TGTGCCAGCAGCCCCCGCGGGACTGAAGCTTTCTTT
CASSPRGTEAFF
>TRBD1|TRBJ1-2|TRBV7-9|few
TGTGCCAGCAGCTCGCCAAAGACAGGGGGATCTGGCTACACCTTC
CASSSPKTGGSGYTF
>-|TRBJ1-2|TRBV10-3|-
TGTGCCATCATGGCAGGCGATCTTTCTGGCTACACCTTC
CAIMAGDLSGYTF
>TRBD2|TRBJ2-7|TRBV30|-
TGTGCCTGGAGTTGGCTAGCGGGATCCTCTGAGCAGTACTTC
CAWSWLAGSSEQYF
>-|TRBJ1-4|TRBV3-1/TRBV3-2|-
TGTGCCAGCAGCCAAGATCTCGACAGGCTATCAAATGAAAAACTGTTTTTT
CASSQDLDRLSNEKLFF
>TRBD1|TRBJ1-1|TRBV19|few
TGTGCCAGTAGTACCAGACAGGGGAACACTGAAGCTTTCTTT
CASSTRQGNTEAFF
>-|TRBJ1-2|TRBV19|-
TGTGCCACTTCGAGGGGGGGTCCCTATGGCTACACCTTC
CATSRGGPYGYTF
>-|TRBJ1-5|TRBV3-1/TRBV3-2|-
TGTGCCAGCAGCCAAGATCTGCTAACTCATCAGCCCCAGCATTTT
CASSQDLLTHQPQHF
>-|TRBJ1-1|TRBV3-1/TRBV3-2|-
TGTGCCAGCAGCCAAGTGGGAGAGAACACTGAAGCTTTCTTT
CASSQVGENTEAFF
>TRBD1|TRBJ2-7|TRBV19|-
TGTGCCAGTAGTATAGGGGGGACAGGGGCGTACGAGCAGTACTTC
CASSIGGTGAYEQYF
>-|TRBJ1-5|TRBV29-1|-
TGCAGCGTTGGGGGAGGGACCCGAGGCCCCCAGCATTTT
CSVGGGTRGPQHF
>-|TRBJ1-5|TRBV4-2|few
TGTGCCAGCAGCCAAGAAACCTCAGAGCGACATCAGCCCCAGCATTTT
CASSQETSERHQPQHF
>TRBD1|TRBJ1-2|TRBV5-5|-
TGTGCCAGCAGCTTGCGCGGGACAGCGAATACTAACTATGGCTACACCTTC
CASSLRGTANTNYGYTF
>-|TRBJ1-1|TRBV5-4|-
TGTGCCAGCAGCCAATCCGCAGGGGTACAGACTGAAGCTTTCTTT
CASSQSAGVQTEAFF
>-|TRBJ1-5|TRBV7-9|-
TGTGCCAGCAGCTTAGAGTCAGGGGTAGGCAATCAGCCCCAGCATTTT
CASSLESGVGNQPQHF